This passage covers 5 T cell receptor beta chains from one sample sequenced in a study of blood T cell repertoires in COVID-19. This table comes from immunoSEQ multiplex PCR, and its TCRdb copy is limited to in-frame clones, with some not included. In the table there are about 240,000 clones, around 90% of which are singletons. Sequenced input: peripheral blood. Source of these receptors: a woman aged 70 to 79 with active or convalescent COVID-19.

This clone has more than one count but fewer than ten. The chain combines TRBV19 with TRBJ1-6; 8 bases are shared with TRBD1. V was clipped by 10 bases and J by 6 bases; unmatched bases: 8. There are 14 residues in the CDR3. Germline V lookup: CDR1 LNHDA, CDR2 SQIVND (reference sequence). CDR3 loop: CATRQGSRNSPLHF. The CDR3 region has the DNA TGTGCCACTCGACAGGGGTCACGTAATTCACCCCTCCACTTT.

The V and J genes are TRBV9 and TRBJ1-3, with D possibly being TRBD1 (5 bases). The CDR3 runs to 16 residues. Trimming took off 3 bases at V and 2 bases at J, with 15 bases between the two ends. The germline V gene encodes CDR1 SGDLS and CDR2 YYNGEE. Here the CDR3 DNA reads TGTGCCAGCAGCGACCCTAGGGGAATCCCTGGAAACACCATATATTTT. The encoded protein is CASSDPRGIPGNTIYF. The variable domain in full, with the rest retrieved from reference TRBV9 and TRBJ1-3, is DSGVTQTPKHLITATGQRVTLRCSPRSGDLSVYWYQQSLDQGLQFLIQYYNGEERAKGNILERFSAQQFPDLHSELNLSSLELGDSALYFCASSDPRGIPGNTIYFGEGSWLTVV.

The chain couples TRBV10-3 to TRBJ2-6, with unresolved D. V was trimmed by 10 bases and J by 0 bases, leaving 4 bases between them. The germline CDR1 and CDR2 sequences are ENHRY and SYGVKD. The CDR3 spans 12 residues. The CDR3 loop reads CATSSGANVLTF. In DNA, the CDR3 is TGTGCCACCTCCTCTGGGGCCAACGTCCTGACTTTC.

The chain has TRBV6-6 and TRBJ2-3, with TRBD2 matching 8 bases. The CDR3 runs to 13 residues. CDR1 is MNHNY, CDR2 SVGAGI, per germline (reference sequence). With 10 bases clipped from V and 4 bases from J, the junction kept 7 bases outside the gene matches. CDR3 protein: CATTGGGADTQYF. As DNA, the CDR3 is TGTGCCACCACGGGGGGGGGCGCAGATACGCAGTATTTT.

The chain couples TRBV2 to TRBJ2-7; tentatively, D is TRBD1 (6 bases). Germline CDR1 and CDR2: SNHLY and FYNNEI. Trimming left V 1 base short and J 3 bases short, with 7 bases between. This CDR3 comprises 13 residues. The chain's CDR3 is CASSEVDSYEQYF. The CDR3 DNA reads TGTGCCAGCAGTGAAGTGGACAGCTACGAGCAGTACTTC. Full variable domain (rest looked up from reference TRBV2 and TRBJ2-7): EPEVTQTPSHQVTQMGQEVILRCVPISNHLYFYWYRQILGQKVEFLVSFYNNEISEKSEIFDDQFSVERPDGSNFTLKIRSTKLEDSAMYFCASSEVDSYEQYFGPGTRLTVT.